This T cell receptor beta chain was sequenced in a study of shared clonotypes between healthy human individuals. Per the authors' pipeline: ImmunoSEQ output held junction-only sequences without quality scores, so filtering differed. The protocol was immunoSEQ multiplex PCR, while the TCRdb copy is restricted to in-frame clones and leaves out a portion. That table is the source of V, J and clone size, and D and trimming were worked out from the DNA. This table has about 1.5 million clones, 96% appearing once. In germline, CDR1 is MNHEY, CDR2 SMNVEV (reference sequence). With V trimmed by 5 bases and J by 4 bases, 6 bases remained unmatched. This CDR3 comprises 15 residues. The donor population consisted of healthy HIV-negative adults with no recent acute infections or vaccinations. Negatively enriched CD4+ T cells were divided by CD45RA into naive and memory.

Sequencing was carried out using naive CD4+ T cells sorted from blood. The subset was: CD45RA+ positively selected. The chain combines TRBV27 with TRBJ2-2; 8 nucleotides align to TRBD1. The clonotype comes from a man aged 25-45 years in good health. CDR3 sequence (DNA): TGTGCCAGCAGTCACGGGACAGGCTTCACCGGGGAGCTGTTTTTT. Translating it yields CASSHGTGFTGELFF.